This T cell receptor (beta chain) derives from a study of blood T cell repertoires in COVID-19. Whole-study context: From the United States, Italy and Spain came samples of acute and convalescent COVID-19.

TCRdb's copy holds only in-frame clones and misses some; the assay was immunoSEQ multiplex PCR. This sample carries about 130,000 clones, approximately 81% of them seen once, and the ten largest clones take 5.5% to 7.5%. This clone was observed a single time. The V gene's germline CDR1 is LGHDT and CDR2 YNNKEL (reference sequence). The V and J ends lost 4 bases and 7 bases respectively, with 16 bases between them. The CDR3 runs to 14 residues. The clonotype was recovered from a man at least 80 years old with COVID-19, enrolled during active disease. The chain carries TRBV3-1 (or the pseudogene TRBV3-2) and TRBJ1-2; a possible D gene is TRBD1 (6 bases). Input material: peripheral blood. CDR3 bases: TGTGCCAGCAGCCGGACCACAGGGTTGGGTGGCTACACCTTC. It translates to CASSRTTGLGGYTF.